The sequence of this T cell receptor beta chain was determined in a study of T cells after yellow fever vaccination. Overall study: The SMART-Seq v4 Ultra Low Input method served to prepare the low-cell-number fractions.

About this clonotype: The antigen remains unidentified.

Study-wide findings and caveats: Although the secondary response was weaker, it peaked faster, at day 5 versus 15.

TCRdb re-analysed the 5' RACE reads in MiXCR, keeping a single row per CDR3 protein. The repertoire holds a few hundred thousand distinct CDR3 sequences, around 4.9% seen once, with about 3.5% in the top ten. Deletions cut 3 bases from V and 2 bases from J, with 20 bases between. The CDR3 covers 17 residues. Germline-derived CDR1 and CDR2 are SGHAT and FQNNGV. The genes are TRBV11-2 and TRBJ2-7, with a tentative D call TRBD1 (5 bases). The sequence was obtained from a man aged 18 to 30 who received the YFV17D yellow fever vaccine. The sample consisted of CD4+ T cells sorted from PBMCs, taken on the day of the yellow fever booster vaccination. CDR3 amino acids: CASSLRRLGPGPYEQYF. CDR3 nucleotides: TGTGCCAGCAGCTTGAGGCGGTTGGGGCCAGGACCCTACGAGCAGTACTTC.